The entry below describes one TCR beta chain. The sample comes from a study of CD4 and CD8 cells across lung adenocarcinoma regions. The patients had localized lung adenocarcinoma, a non-small cell subtype. TCRdb re-derived calls from the PCR reads in MiXCR, one entry per CDR3 protein. The repertoire holds 25,000 to 30,000 distinct CDR3 sequences, with around 56% as singletons. What was sequenced was CD8+ T cells from the center of a lung tumor. The clonotype was recovered from a male donor with lung adenocarcinoma. The CD4 and CD8 labels of this study may be unreliable.

The CDR3 is CASSLKGLREKLFF. CDR3 nucleotides: TGTGCCAGCAGCCTCAAAGGGTTGCGGGAAAAACTGTTTTTT. This chain connects TRBV3-1 to TRBJ1-4; no reliable D call. The V end was cut by 4 bases, the J end by 8 bases, with 14 bases between. The CDR3 loop spans 14 amino acids. Germline CDR1 and CDR2: LGHDT and YNNKEL (reference sequence).